What follows is one TCR beta chain and its context. Its antigen is unidentified. A much larger clone lies a single base off, so this may be a read error. Sample time point: newly diagnosed GD, antithyroid drugs for less than 3 months. After RNA was extracted from PBMCs, the TCR library was made from it. The sample comes from a study of regulatory T cells in long-lasting Graves disease. Overall study results and limits: TRBV28, TRBJ1-2 and TRBJ2-5 emerged as the favored segments in persistent disease.

Germline assignment: CDR1 SNHLY and CDR2 FYNNEI. CDR3 length equals 14 residues. V was pared by 7 bases and J by 5 bases, with 15 bases between. Building of the TCR beta libraries involved iRepertoire HTBI primers and Arm-PCR of CDR3 regions. TCRdb used MiXCR to reprocess the multiplex PCR reads, holding one entry per CDR3 protein. The table lists 440,000 or so distinct CDR3 sequences, 15% of them singletons. This same sample was also part of a study on T cells in Graves' hyperthyroidism and ophthalmopathy.

This specimen was peripheral blood mononuclear cells (PBMCs), taken at new diagnosis, from a patient treated with antithyroid drugs. This chain connects TRBV2 to TRBJ2-1; D gene uncertain. This receptor was identified in a woman in her 30s with Graves disease. The CDR3 reads CASIPTDGNNEQFF. The DNA for the CDR3 is TGTGCCAGCATTCCAACGGACGGAAACAATGAGCAGTTCTTC.